This is a list of T cell receptor beta chains from one sample in a study of tumor and adjacent non-tumor tissue in lung cancer. TCRdb independently ran MiXCR on the multiplex PCR reads; one entry per CDR3 protein. Of under 250,000 distinct CDR3 sequences listed, over 55% are singletons. The sample consisted of lung tumor tissue. These receptors all stem from a man in his 60s with non-small cell lung cancer. The CDR3 runs from the conserved cysteine through the conserved F or W. The D gene is left open where the match is weak. For some rows the clone size is stated as once, few or many, or as a class when expanded; others skip it.

j_call: TRBJ2-7; clone_size: NA; v_call: TRBV20-1; d_call: TRBD2; cdr3_aa: CSAFLAEGGFYEQYF; cdr3_nt: TGCAGTGCTTTTCTAGCGGAGGGCGGGTTCTACGAACAGTACTTC
j_call: TRBJ1-4; clone_size: NA; v_call: TRBV30; d_call: TRBD1; cdr3_aa: CAWSVMTGGGKLFF; cdr3_nt: TGTGCCTGGAGTGTAATGACAGGGGGGGGAAAACTGTTTTTT
j_call: TRBJ2-5; clone_size: few; v_call: TRBV4-3; d_call: NA; cdr3_aa: CASLPGCGRETQYF; cdr3_nt: TGCGCCAGCTTACCCGGTTGTGGTCGGGAGACCCAGTACTTC
j_call: TRBJ2-3; clone_size: once; v_call: TRBV10-1; d_call: TRBD2; cdr3_aa: CANKFMGRRGDTLYF; cdr3_nt: TGCGCCAACAAGTTCATGGGTCGACGGGGGGATACGCTGTATTTT
j_call: TRBJ1-5; clone_size: NA; v_call: TRBV20-1; d_call: NA; cdr3_aa: CSDSRESNQSQHF; cdr3_nt: TGCAGTGATAGTCGGGAAAGCAATCAGTCCCAGCATTTT
j_call: TRBJ2-5; clone_size: NA; v_call: TRBV7-9; d_call: NA; cdr3_aa: CASSYKAFSQETQYF; cdr3_nt: TGTGCCAGCAGCTACAAGGCCTTTTCCCAAGAGACCCAGTACTTC
j_call: TRBJ2-1; clone_size: NA; v_call: TRBV5-6; d_call: NA; cdr3_aa: CARSSGPGAFF; cdr3_nt: TGTGCCCGCAGTTCTGGCCCGGGGGCGTTCTTC
j_call: TRBJ2-1; clone_size: many; v_call: TRBV6-5; d_call: NA; cdr3_aa: CASMKGWSRNEQFF; cdr3_nt: TGTGCCAGCATGAAGGGTTGGAGTAGGAATGAGCAGTTCTTC
j_call: TRBJ2-1; clone_size: NA; v_call: TRBV11-1; d_call: NA; cdr3_aa: CASSSYAEQFF; cdr3_nt: TGTGCCAGCAGCTCATATGCCGAGCAATTCTTC
j_call: TRBJ2-7; clone_size: few; v_call: TRBV7-9; d_call: NA; cdr3_aa: CASSLMAGGSYEQYF; cdr3_nt: TGTGCCAGCAGCTTAATGGCCGGGGGCTCCTACGAGCAGTACTTC
j_call: TRBJ2-2; clone_size: NA; v_call: TRBV7-2; d_call: NA; cdr3_aa: CASSLRTLTGTGELFF; cdr3_nt: TGTGCCAGCAGCTTAAGGACTCTAACGGGTACCGGGGAGCTGTTTTTT
j_call: TRBJ2-5; clone_size: few; v_call: TRBV7-8; d_call: NA; cdr3_aa: CASSLGRQETQYF; cdr3_nt: TGTGCCAGCAGTTTAGGGAGACAAGAGACCCAGTACTTC
j_call: TRBJ2-5; clone_size: once; v_call: TRBV4-2; d_call: NA; cdr3_aa: CASSQVAGGQVTPYF; cdr3_nt: TGTGCCAGCAGCCAAGTTGCGGGTGGACAAGTGACGCCGTACTTC
j_call: TRBJ1-5; clone_size: NA; v_call: TRBV28; d_call: NA; cdr3_aa: CAISLGWADNQPQHF; cdr3_nt: TGTGCCATCAGTTTAGGGTGGGCAGACAATCAGCCCCAGCATTTT
j_call: TRBJ1-6; clone_size: NA; v_call: TRBV6-1; d_call: NA; cdr3_aa: CAGSSTASNSPLHF; cdr3_nt: TGTGCCGGCAGTTCCACGGCCTCGAATTCACCCCTCCACTTC
j_call: TRBJ1-4; clone_size: NA; v_call: TRBV5-6; d_call: NA; cdr3_aa: CASSLPTREKLFF; cdr3_nt: TGTGCCAGCAGCTTGCCTACTCGTGAAAAACTGTTTTTT
j_call: TRBJ2-1; clone_size: many; v_call: TRBV20-1; d_call: TRBD2; cdr3_aa: CSATIGAGVGNEQFF; cdr3_nt: TGCAGTGCCACGATAGGGGCGGGAGTCGGGAATGAGCAGTTCTTC
j_call: TRBJ2-5; clone_size: NA; v_call: TRBV20-1; d_call: TRBD2; cdr3_aa: CSVALAGGEETQYF; cdr3_nt: TGCAGTGTTGCACTAGCGGGGGGGGAAGAGACCCAGTACTTC
j_call: TRBJ1-1; clone_size: once; v_call: TRBV18; d_call: NA; cdr3_aa: CASSPFRTENTEAFF; cdr3_nt: TGTGCCAGCTCGCCCTTCCGGACAGAGAACACTGAAGCTTTCTTT
j_call: TRBJ1-2; clone_size: NA; v_call: TRBV5-6; d_call: NA; cdr3_aa: CASILVHGSGNYGYTF; cdr3_nt: TGTGCCAGCATCTTGGTACATGGCTCCGGGAACTATGGCTACACCTTC
j_call: TRBJ2-1; clone_size: NA; v_call: TRBV20-1; d_call: TRBD1; cdr3_aa: CSARARSWTGGSNEQFF; cdr3_nt: TGCAGTGCGAGGGCACGCTCCTGGACAGGGGGATCCAATGAGCAGTTCTTC
j_call: TRBJ1-5; clone_size: NA; v_call: TRBV5-1; d_call: TRBD1; cdr3_aa: CTSRQGMDQPQHF; cdr3_nt: TGCACCAGTCGACAGGGTATGGATCAGCCCCAGCATTTT
j_call: TRBJ1-1; clone_size: NA; v_call: TRBV11-2; d_call: NA; cdr3_aa: CASSLERLTNTEAIF; cdr3_nt: TGTGCCAGCAGCTTAGAACGGCTTACGAACACTGAAGCTATCTTT
j_call: TRBJ2-1; clone_size: NA; v_call: TRBV20-1; d_call: NA; cdr3_aa: CSARVHGTAYNEQFF; cdr3_nt: TGCAGTGCTAGAGTCCACGGGACTGCCTACAATGAGCAGTTCTTC
j_call: TRBJ1-1; clone_size: NA; v_call: TRBV11-3; d_call: NA; cdr3_aa: CASSFGENSEAFF; cdr3_nt: TGTGCCAGCAGTTTTGGGGAGAACTCTGAAGCTTTCTTT
j_call: TRBJ2-5; clone_size: NA; v_call: TRBV4-2; d_call: NA; cdr3_aa: CASNQDGGGIETQYF; cdr3_nt: TGTGCCAGCAACCAAGATGGCGGGGGCATAGAGACCCAGTACTTC
j_call: TRBJ1-6; clone_size: once; v_call: TRBV20-1; d_call: TRBD1; cdr3_aa: CSGRRPGTENSSLHF; cdr3_nt: TGCAGTGGTCGGAGGCCCGGGACAGAAAATTCATCCCTCCACTTT
j_call: TRBJ1-1; clone_size: once; v_call: TRBV5-5; d_call: TRBD1; cdr3_aa: CVSSYRGNTEAFF; cdr3_nt: TGTGTCAGCAGTTACAGGGGGAACACTGAAGCTTTCTTT